This T cell receptor (beta chain) was obtained from a study of technical replicates of blood from several donors. Assay used: immunoSEQ multiplex PCR; TCRdb lists only in-frame clones, some missing. The sample lists approximately 51,000 clones, 85% to 95% occurring once. Germline V gene data show CDR1 as ENHRY and CDR2 as SYGVKD. The CDR3 is 13 amino acids. The V end was cut by 11 bases, the J end by 9 bases, with 20 bases between. The chain couples TRBV10-3 to TRBJ2-1, with D possibly TRBD1 on 5 matching bases. The TCR comes from a human donor in good health. Some clones in this sample may be carry-over from other donors' samples. The sequenced material came from PBMCs. CDR3 region: CAVGEAPTGEQFF. The CDR3 DNA is TGTGCCGTCGGCGAGGCCCCCACAGGTGAGCAGTTCTTC.